This record concerns one TCR beta chain sequence. The sample is drawn from a study of blood T cells in healthy people across ages. This CDR3 is 17 amino acids long. Germline CDR1 and CDR2: LGHNA and YNFKEQ. Deletions cut 4 bases from V and 1 base from J, with 19 bases between. Each sample gave at least 7 million isolated PBMCs. Primers used in a second PCR of about 6 to 11 cycles were a sample-barcoded 5' primer and a J-beta primer mix. MiXCR was run by TCRdb on the 5' RACE reads, yielding one entry per CDR3 protein. Of about 1.1 million distinct CDR3 sequences listed, around two fifths are singletons.

The sequence derives from a man between 18 and 29 years old in good health. The V gene is TRBV4-2, the J gene TRBJ1-1; D not certain. The specimen was blood. DNA for the CDR3: TGTGCCAGCAGCCCCCAGGACGGGGTGGAGAAGAACACTGAAGCTTTCTTT. Translation: CASSPQDGVEKNTEAFF.